The 10 T cell receptor beta chains below come from one sample, sequenced in a study of identical twins. TCRdb used MiXCR to reprocess the 5' RACE reads, holding one entry per CDR3 protein. The table lists under 350,000 distinct CDR3 sequences, more than 8% of them singletons. These data also formed part of another study, on yellow fever vaccine responses in identical twins.

The source material was CD8+ T cells sorted from blood. The receptors derive from a woman aged 18-29 years in good health.

The chain couples TRBV6-1 to TRBJ2-7; D ambiguous. CDR3 length equals 13 residues. Trimming took 6 bases from V and 2 from J, leaving 11 bases between them. The germline gives CDR1 MNHNS, CDR2 SASEGT. The DNA for the CDR3 is TGTGCCAGCAGCTCCGGCCGCCCCTACGAGCAGTACTTC. Encoded protein: CASSSGRPYEQYF.

This clonotype was observed once. The junction differs from germline at one of its ends, possibly a read error. The V call is TRBV3-1, the J call TRBJ2-1, with 7 bases identical to TRBD1. The CDR3 loop spans 18 amino acids. CDR1 and CDR2 from the germline V gene are LGHDT and YNNKEL (reference sequence). The CDR3 nucleotides read TGTGCCACCAGCCAAGACCCCAGACAGGGACGGGGATACAATGAGCAGTTCTTC. It is translated as CATSQDPRQGRGYNEQFF.

The CDR3 loop is CASSGLAGSGANVLTF. In DNA, the CDR3 is TGTGCCAGCAGTGGACTAGCGGGCTCTGGGGCCAACGTCCTGACTTTC. The J gene is TRBJ2-6, the V gene TRBV6-1; TRBD2 agrees at 10 bases. The CDR3 is 16 residues long. From germline, CDR1 is MNHNS and CDR2 SASEGT. Trimming cost V 4 bases and J 0 bases; bases outside gene matches: 0.

This clonotype was seen once. The V call is TRBV7-2, the J call TRBJ2-5; D may match TRBD1 or TRBD2 (6 bases each). This CDR3 spans 16 amino acids. Germline CDR1 is SGHTA and CDR2 is FQGNSA. V dropped 3 bases and J dropped 1 base, with 15 bases sitting between them. The DNA for the CDR3 is TGTGCCAGCAGCTTTCCCCCCGAGGGGGGCCAAGAGACCCAGTACTTC. Translated, it gives CASSFPPEGGQETQYF.

The V call is TRBV7-9, the J call TRBJ2-1; 9 bases fit TRBD1. The CDR3 is 14 amino acids. Germline values: CDR1 SEHNR, CDR2 FQNEAQ (reference sequence). V trimming: 8 bases; J trimming: 4 bases; junction bases outside the gene matches: 6. The chain's CDR3 is CASGGQGKYNEQFF. The CDR3 DNA follows: TGTGCCAGCGGGGGACAGGGAAAATACAATGAGCAGTTCTTC.

This clonotype was counted between two and nine times. This chain links TRBV5-1 with TRBJ2-3, with D perhaps TRBD1 or TRBD2 (5 bases each). The CDR3 extends over 15 amino acids. Germline CDR1 reads SGHRS; CDR2 reads YFSETQ. V was pared by 2 bases and J by 2 bases, with 12 bases between. The CDR3 loop is CASSFEGTLTDTQYF. CDR3 in DNA: TGCGCCAGCAGCTTTGAGGGGACCCTCACAGATACGCAGTATTTT.

This clonotype was observed a few times. This rearrangement joins TRBV7-9 to TRBJ2-7; 8 bases agree with TRBD1. With 5 bases clipped from V and 1 base from J, the junction kept 10 bases outside the gene matches. The CDR3 covers 16 residues. Per germline, CDR1 SEHNR and CDR2 FQNEAQ (reference sequence). The CDR3 coding sequence is TGTGCCAGCAGCCCACGGGGGACAGGTGATTCCTACGAGCAGTACTTC. Amino acid sequence: CASSPRGTGDSYEQYF. Together with reference TRBV7-9 and TRBJ2-7, the CDR3 gives the full variable domain: DTGVSQNPRHKITKRGQNVTFRCDPISEHNRLYWYRQTLGQGPEFLTYFQNEAQLEKSRLLSDRFSAERPKGSFSTLEIQRTEQGDSAMYLCASSPRGTGDSYEQYFGPGTRLTVT.

This clonotype was seen many times. V is TRBV7-8 and J is TRBJ2-7, with no clear D. Germline V gives CDR1 SGHVS, CDR2 FQNEAQ. This CDR3 has 15 amino acids. Trimming removed 1 base from V and 0 bases from J, with 10 bases in between. CDR3 nucleotide sequence: TGTGCCAGCAGCTTAGACGAACTCTCCTCCTACGAGCAGTACTTC. It yields the protein CASSLDELSSYEQYF.

This clonotype was counted many times. The rearrangement joins TRBV6-2 or TRBV6-3 to TRBJ2-3, with 14 bases that match TRBD2. The germline V gene has CDR1 MNHEY and CDR2 SVGEGT. The CDR3 runs 17 residues. Trimming cost V 2 bases and J 6 bases; bases outside gene matches: 7. CDR3 loop: CASSYGTSGRILDTQYF. The CDR3 bases are TGTGCCAGCAGTTACGGGACTAGCGGGAGAATCCTCGATACGCAGTATTTT.

The rearrangement uses TRBV15 and TRBJ1-1; TRBD1 might be the D (5 bases). V was shortened by 0 bases and J by 1 base, with 6 bases between the two germline ends. This CDR3 is built from 14 residues. Germline V CDR1 and CDR2: LNHNV, YYDKDF (reference sequence). The CDR3 DNA reads TGTGCCACCAGCAGAGACAGGGCGAACACTGAAGCTTTCTTT. Encoded protein: CATSRDRANTEAFF.